The 30 T cell receptor beta chains reported below all come from one sample, sequenced in a study of blood T cell repertoires in COVID-19. Libraries were prepared by immunoSEQ multiplex PCR; TCRdb keeps only in-frame clonotypes and omits some of them. The sample holds over 300,000 clones; 80% to 90% are singletons and the top ten take roughly 2%. Source material: PBMCs or T cells enriched from blood (not recorded which). These receptors were obtained from a man younger than 40 who had recovered from COVID-19.

The chain carries TRBV30 and TRBJ2-7; D is ambiguous. Germline CDR1 reads GTSNPN; CDR2 reads SVGIG (reference sequence). The CDR3 is made up of 13 amino acids. V was trimmed by 3 bases and J by 2 bases, leaving 11 bases between them. CDR3 in amino acids: CAWSSGMTYEQYF. The CDR3 DNA sequence: TGTGCCTGGAGCTCCGGTATGACCTACGAGCAGTACTTC.

CDR3 amino acids: CASSPQGAQPQHF. The CDR3 DNA sequence: TGTGCCAGCAGCCCGCAGGGTGCTCAGCCCCAGCATTTT. V and J are TRBV7-9 and TRBJ1-5; TRBD1 might be the D (5 bases). CDR3 length: 13 residues. The germline gives CDR1 SEHNR, CDR2 FQNEAQ (reference sequence). Trimming stripped 5 bases from V and 6 bases from J, with 11 bases between.

This clone was seen a handful of times. The rearrangement joins TRBV7-3 to TRBJ2-5, with 9 nucleotides matching TRBD1. This CDR3 comprises 13 residues. CDR1 is SGHTA, CDR2 FQGTGA, per germline. Germline trimming cut 5 bases from V and 4 bases from J; bases unmatched to any gene: 2. DNA of the CDR3: TGTGCCAGCAGCCAGGGACAGGGAGAGACCCAGTACTTC. Amino acids: CASSQGQGETQYF.

V is TRBV10-2 and J is TRBJ2-1; possibly TRBD1 for D (6 bases). Looked up from germline, CDR1 is WSHSY and CDR2 is SAAADI. V was pared by 3 bases and J by 8 bases, with 14 bases between. The CDR3 loop spans 14 amino acids. CDR3 bases: TGCGCCAGCAGTGACCTACCGAACAGGGATGAGCAGTTCTTC. Translated, it gives CASSDLPNRDEQFF.

This chain uses TRBV7-9 with TRBJ2-1; 8 positions match TRBD2. Germline V gene sequence: CDR1 SEHNR, CDR2 FQNEAQ (reference sequence). V shed 5 bases and J 0 bases; nucleotides not matched to a gene: 6. The CDR3 runs 16 residues. In DNA form, the CDR3 reads TGTGCCAGCAGCCCTTCCGGGGGGGCCTCCTACAATGAGCAGTTCTTC. Protein sequence: CASSPSGGASYNEQFF. The variable domain in full, completed from reference TRBV7-9 and TRBJ2-1, reads DTGVSQNPRHKITKRGQNVTFRCDPISEHNRLYWYRQTLGQGPEFLTYFQNEAQLEKSRLLSDRFSAERPKGSFSTLEIQRTEQGDSAMYLCASSPSGGASYNEQFFGPGTRLTVL.

The chain has TRBV5-4 and TRBJ1-1; no reliable D call. The ends were cut back, 0 bases at V and 0 bases at J, with 9 bases in the middle. The CDR3 length is 15 residues. The germline CDR1 and CDR2 sequences are SGHNT and YYREEE (reference sequence). The CDR3 reads CASSLAGVMNTEAFF. As DNA, the CDR3 is TGTGCCAGCAGCTTGGCCGGGGTGATGAACACTGAAGCTTTCTTT.

The chain has TRBV5-4 and TRBJ2-2; D uncertain. Trimming left V 5 bases short and J 3 bases short, with 17 bases between. The V gene's germline CDR1 is SGHNT and CDR2 YYREEE (reference sequence). This CDR3 has 16 amino acids. The CDR3 region is CASRPGSTLYTGELFF. The CDR3, as DNA: TGTGCCAGCAGACCCGGTTCTACCCTCTACACCGGGGAGCTGTTTTTT. The full variable domain, completed using reference TRBV5-4 and TRBJ2-2, is ETGVTQSPTHLIKTRGQQVTLRCSSQSGHNTVSWYQQALGQGPQFIFQYYREEENGRGNFPPRFSGLQFPNYSSELNVNALELDDSALYLCASRPGSTLYTGELFFGEGSRLTVL.

This clone has only a few counts. The chain is built from TRBV6-2 or TRBV6-3 and TRBJ2-2; 7 bases fit TRBD1. The junction had 10 bases not matched to a gene; V was cut back by 0 bases and J by 6 bases. The CDR3 is 17 amino acids. CDR1 and CDR2 from the germline V gene are MNHEY and SVGEGT. The CDR3 here is CASSYSNWDSQAGELFF. DNA of the CDR3: TGTGCCAGCAGTTACTCGAATTGGGACAGCCAGGCCGGGGAGCTGTTTTTT.

The rearrangement joins TRBV15 to TRBJ2-1, with D tentatively TRBD1 (6 bases). Looked up from germline, CDR1 is LNHNV and CDR2 is YYDKDF (reference sequence). This CDR3 comprises 17 residues. Trimming removed 1 base from V and 3 bases from J, with 16 bases in between. In DNA, the CDR3 is TGTGCCACCAGCAGAGCTTTGACAGGTCCTCGCTACAATGAGCAGTTCTTC. Protein sequence: CATSRALTGPRYNEQFF. Full variable domain (outside the CDR3, taken from reference TRBV15 and TRBJ2-1): DAMVIQNPRYQVTQFGKPVTLSCSQTLNHNVMYWYQQKSSQAPKLLFHYYDKDFNNEADTPDNFQSRRPNTSFCFLDIRSPGLGDTAMYLCATSRALTGPRYNEQFFGPGTRLTVL.

The J gene is TRBJ2-7, the V gene TRBV2; 8 bases line up with TRBD2. CDR3 length: 16 residues. V lost 4 bases, J lost 1 base, and 9 bases stayed unmatched. Germline V gene data show CDR1 as SNHLY and CDR2 as FYNNEI. CDR3 amino acids: CASSGSGGAISYEQYF. CDR3 nucleotide sequence: TGTGCCAGCAGTGGCAGCGGGGGAGCCATATCCTACGAGCAGTACTTC.

This clone has a single count. The rearrangement links TRBV9 to TRBJ2-2, with D tentatively TRBD2 (6 bases). Trimming removed 4 bases at V and 8 bases at J, with 24 bases between. CDR3 size: 17 residues. Per germline, CDR1 SGDLS and CDR2 YYNGEE. In DNA form, the CDR3 reads TGTGCCAGCAGCCTCCGCGTCTCGGGGGTACAGACGGGGGAGCTGTTTTTT. Translated, it gives CASSLRVSGVQTGELFF.

The chain joins TRBV12-3 or TRBV12-4 to TRBJ1-1, with D uncertain. The CDR3 is made up of 12 amino acids. The germline V and J ends were trimmed by 2 bases and 4 bases, with 5 bases remaining between them. CDR3 bases: TGTGCCAGCAGTTTATCGGGCACTGAAGCTTTCTTT. This codes for CASSLSGTEAFF.

This clone occurred a few times. The chain joins TRBV10-3 to TRBJ2-1; tentative D call: TRBD1 (5 bases). Trimming left V 10 bases short and J 8 bases short, with 18 bases between. CDR3 size: 13 residues. CDR1 and CDR2 from the germline V gene are ENHRY and SYGVKD. The CDR3: CATSILGADEQFF. DNA for the CDR3: TGTGCCACATCAATCCTAGGGGCCGATGAGCAGTTCTTC.

The genes are TRBV5-1 and TRBJ1-1; 11 bases match TRBD1. J lost 7 bases, V lost 4 bases, and 9 bases had no gene match. This CDR3 has 15 amino acids. Germline CDR1 and CDR2: SGHRS and YFSETQ. The DNA for the CDR3 is TGCGCCAGCAGCCTCCGGGACAGGGGGTCGATTGAAGCTTTCTTT. Translated: CASSLRDRGSIEAFF.

This chain connects TRBV7-8 to TRBJ1-5; TRBD1 matches at 8 bases. The length of the CDR3 is 17 residues. The germline V gene encodes CDR1 SGHVS and CDR2 FQNEAQ. Trimming removed 8 bases from V and 1 base from J; junction bases left unmatched: 13. The CDR3 nucleotides read TGTGCCAGCGTTAGTCAGGGGGCGAATCCGAGCAATCAGCCCCAGCATTTT. Protein product: CASVSQGANPSNQPQHF.

This sequence joins TRBV18 and TRBJ2-5; 7 positions match TRBD1. The CDR3 loop spans 13 amino acids. Trimming cost V 2 bases and J 3 bases; bases outside gene matches: 0. The V gene's germline CDR1 is KGHSH and CDR2 LQKENI. CDR3 coding DNA: TGTGCCAGCTCACCAGGGACAGAAGAGACCCAGTACTTC. It is translated as CASSPGTEETQYF.

The chain uses TRBV6-5 and TRBJ1-1, with 9 bases matching TRBD1. With V trimmed by 0 bases and J by 5 bases, 4 bases remained unmatched. Germline-derived CDR1 and CDR2 are MNHEY and SVGAGI. The CDR3 totals 15 residues. This CDR3 reads CASSYSGTGWTEAFF. CDR3 sequence (DNA): TGTGCCAGCAGTTACTCCGGGACAGGGTGGACTGAAGCTTTCTTT.

The J gene is TRBJ2-3, the V gene TRBV4-1, with a possible D match to TRBD2 (6 bases). Trimming took off 3 bases at V and 1 base at J, with 8 bases between the two ends. Germline assignment: CDR1 MGHRA and CDR2 YSYEKL. This CDR3 has 14 residues. Here the CDR3 DNA reads TGCGCCAGCAGCCACAGACTAGGCACAGATACGCAGTATTTT. Translating it yields CASSHRLGTDTQYF.

The chain has TRBV28 and TRBJ2-7; TRBD1 agrees at 7 bases. CDR3 size: 12 residues. After removal of 6 bases from V and 4 bases from J, the junction contained 3 bases not matched to a gene. Germline-derived CDR1 and CDR2 are MDHEN and SYDVKM. This chain's CDR3 is CASSSGQYEQYF. CDR3 in DNA: TGTGCCAGCAGCTCGGGACAGTACGAGCAGTACTTC.

In its sample, this clone was seen a few times. Other DNA variants within this sample encode the same CDR3. The genes are TRBV4-3 and TRBJ2-3; TRBD2 matches 8 bases. V dropped 0 bases and J dropped 1; count of bases not matched to a gene: 3. This CDR3 spans 16 amino acids. Germline values: CDR1 LGHNA, CDR2 YSLEER. The CDR3 sequence is CASSQEFGGGTDTQYF. CDR3 DNA: TGCGCCAGCAGCCAAGAATTCGGGGGGGGCACAGATACGCAGTATTTT.

The chain employs TRBV4-3 and TRBJ2-5, with 7 bases identical to TRBD2. Per germline, CDR1 LGHNA and CDR2 YSLEER. This CDR3 comprises 16 residues. The V gene end was trimmed by 0 bases and the J gene end by 1 base; junction bases not matched to a gene: 5. CDR3 coding DNA: TGCGCCAGCAGCCAAGACCCAGCGGGGTCCCAAGAGACCCAGTACTTC. Protein: CASSQDPAGSQETQYF.

The chain uses TRBV12-3 or TRBV12-4 and TRBJ1-1; unclear D gene. The V end was cut by 1 base, the J end by 5 bases, with 8 bases between. This CDR3 region has 13 residues. CDR3: CASSLGVETEAFF. Here the CDR3 DNA reads TGTGCCAGCAGTTTAGGTGTGGAGACTGAAGCTTTCTTT.

The chain links TRBV30 to TRBJ1-6; D might be TRBD1 (5 bases). Germline CDR1 is GTSNPN and CDR2 is SVGIG (reference sequence). This CDR3 is built from 16 residues. V shed 3 bases and J shed 1 base, with 13 bases lying between them. The CDR3 region has the DNA TGTGCCTGGAGCCTCGGCGGGGGTTCCTATAATTCACCCCTCCACTTT. This encodes CAWSLGGGSYNSPLHF.

The chain has TRBV5-8 and TRBJ1-1, with unresolved D. This CDR3 is 13 amino acids long. From germline, CDR1 is SGHTS and CDR2 YDEGEE. Deletions cut 4 bases from V and 6 bases from J, with 13 bases between. CDR3 amino acids: CASSPEWLAEAFF. Here the CDR3 DNA reads TGTGCCAGCAGCCCGGAGTGGCTCGCTGAAGCTTTCTTT. Full variable domain (remainder filled in from reference TRBV5-8 and TRBJ1-1): EAGVTQSPTHLIKTRGQQATLRCSPISGHTSVYWYQQALGLGLQFLLWYDEGEERNRGNFPPRFSGRQFPNYSSELNVNALELEDSALYLCASSPEWLAEAFFGQGTRLTVV.

This rearrangement joins TRBV5-5 to TRBJ2-1; 9 bases are a match to TRBD1. Germline V gene data show CDR1 as SGHKS and CDR2 as YYEKEE (reference sequence). Trimming at V came to 4 bases and at J to 5 bases, leaving 4 bases not matched to a gene. This CDR3 has 14 amino acids. CDR3 sequence reads: CASSKRTGDNEQFF. The CDR3 nucleotides read TGTGCCAGCAGCAAAAGGACAGGGGACAATGAGCAGTTCTTC.

This chain links TRBV7-9 with TRBJ1-1, with 7 nucleotides matching TRBD1. After removal of 0 bases from V and 4 bases from J, the junction contained 5 bases not matched to a gene. The CDR3 runs 15 residues. The germline V gene encodes CDR1 SEHNR and CDR2 FQNEAQ (reference sequence). The CDR3, as DNA: TGTGCCAGCAGCTTAGCGTACAGGGGATCCACTGAAGCTTTCTTT. It encodes CASSLAYRGSTEAFF.

There are a few counts of this clone. V is TRBV6-6 and J is TRBJ1-3; D possibly corresponds to TRBD1 (5 bases). Deletions cut 8 bases from V and 0 bases from J, with 14 bases between. The CDR3 is 15 amino acids. Germline CDR1 MNHNY, CDR2 SVGAGI (reference sequence). The CDR3, as DNA: TGTGCCAGCGGACACTCGCTGAGCTCTGGAAACACCATATATTTT. This codes for CASGHSLSSGNTIYF.

The chain combines TRBV9 with TRBJ2-5; 9 bases line up with TRBD2. The CDR3 covers 15 residues. Germline CDR1 is SGDLS and CDR2 is YYNGEE. Trimming cost V 0 bases and J 5 bases; bases outside gene matches: 5. CDR3 amino acids: CASSVGGGAMETQYF. In DNA, the CDR3 is TGTGCCAGCAGCGTAGGCGGGGGGGCTATGGAGACCCAGTACTTC. Together with reference TRBV9 and TRBJ2-5, the CDR3 gives the full variable domain: DSGVTQTPKHLITATGQRVTLRCSPRSGDLSVYWYQQSLDQGLQFLIQYYNGEERAKGNILERFSAQQFPDLHSELNLSSLELGDSALYFCASSVGGGAMETQYFGPGTRLLVL.

The V and J genes are TRBV7-9 and TRBJ2-7, with D uncertain. V was cut by 5 bases and J by 3 bases, with 14 bases left in between. Germline CDR1 is SEHNR and CDR2 is FQNEAQ (reference sequence). This CDR3 comprises 14 residues. The CDR3 nucleotides read TGTGCCAGCAGCCGAACAGACAAAAACTACGAGCAGTACTTC. Amino acids: CASSRTDKNYEQYF.

This chain joins TRBV15 and TRBJ1-6; D is possibly TRBD1 (5 bases). V dropped 5 bases and J dropped 0 bases, with 14 bases sitting between them. The CDR3 contains 17 residues. Germline V gives CDR1 LNHNV, CDR2 YYDKDF (reference sequence). CDR3 residues: CATSLGLASSYNSPLHF. As DNA, the CDR3 is TGTGCCACCAGCCTGGGGCTGGCGAGCTCCTATAATTCACCCCTCCACTTT.